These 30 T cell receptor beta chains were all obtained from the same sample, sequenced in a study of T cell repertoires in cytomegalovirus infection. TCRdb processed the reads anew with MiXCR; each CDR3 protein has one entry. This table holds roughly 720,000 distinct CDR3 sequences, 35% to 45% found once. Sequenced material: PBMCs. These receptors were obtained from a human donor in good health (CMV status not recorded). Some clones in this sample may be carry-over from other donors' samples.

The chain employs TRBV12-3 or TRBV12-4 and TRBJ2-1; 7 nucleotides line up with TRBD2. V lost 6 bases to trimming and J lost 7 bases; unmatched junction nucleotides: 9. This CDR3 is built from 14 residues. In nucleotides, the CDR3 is TGTGCCAGCAGCTCTGGACTAGTGCGGAATGAGCAGTTCTTC. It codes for CASSSGLVRNEQFF.

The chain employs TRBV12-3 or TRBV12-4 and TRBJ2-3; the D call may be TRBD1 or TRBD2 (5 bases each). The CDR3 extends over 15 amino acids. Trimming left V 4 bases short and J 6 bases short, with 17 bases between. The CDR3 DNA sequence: TGTGCCAGCAGTTCCGGGACCCCCGTCCGGGATACGCAGTATTTT. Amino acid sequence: CASSSGTPVRDTQYF.

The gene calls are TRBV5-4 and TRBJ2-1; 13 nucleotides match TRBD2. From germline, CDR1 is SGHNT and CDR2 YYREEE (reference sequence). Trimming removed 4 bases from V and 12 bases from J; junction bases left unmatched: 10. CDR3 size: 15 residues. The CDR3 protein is CASSHRLAGGPGQFF. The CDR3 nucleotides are TGTGCCAGCAGCCACCGACTAGCGGGGGGCCCGGGGCAGTTCTTC.

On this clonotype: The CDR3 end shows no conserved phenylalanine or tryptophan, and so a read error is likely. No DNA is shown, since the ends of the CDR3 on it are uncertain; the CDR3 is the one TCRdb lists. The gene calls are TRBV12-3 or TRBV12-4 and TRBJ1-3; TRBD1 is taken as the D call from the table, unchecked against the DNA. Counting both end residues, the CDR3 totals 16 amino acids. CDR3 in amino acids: CASSPPRTAQRNTIDL.

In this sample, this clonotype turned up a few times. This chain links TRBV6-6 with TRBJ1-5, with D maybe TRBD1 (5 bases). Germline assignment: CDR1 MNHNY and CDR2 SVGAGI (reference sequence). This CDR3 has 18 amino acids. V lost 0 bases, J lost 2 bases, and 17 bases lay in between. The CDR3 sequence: CASSYSAAQGPGNQPQHF. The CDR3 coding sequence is TGTGCCAGCAGTTACTCGGCGGCTCAGGGCCCTGGCAATCAGCCCCAGCATTTT.

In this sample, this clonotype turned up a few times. The DNA of the CDR3 is TGTGCCAGCGGAGACAGGGCGAAGGACGAGCAGTACTTC. It specifies CASGDRAKDEQYF. V gene TRBV2 combines with J gene TRBJ2-7, with 7 nucleotides matching TRBD1. The CDR3 consists of 13 residues. The junction had 9 bases not matched to a gene; V was cut back by 8 bases and J by 5 bases. CDR1 SNHLY and CDR2 FYNNEI come from the germline V gene. Looking up the rest from reference TRBV2 and TRBJ2-7 gives the full variable domain: EPEVTQTPSHQVTQMGQEVILRCVPISNHLYFYWYRQILGQKVEFLVSFYNNEISEKSEIFDDQFSVERPDGSNFTLKIRSTKLEDSAMYFCASGDRAKDEQYFGPGTRLTVT.

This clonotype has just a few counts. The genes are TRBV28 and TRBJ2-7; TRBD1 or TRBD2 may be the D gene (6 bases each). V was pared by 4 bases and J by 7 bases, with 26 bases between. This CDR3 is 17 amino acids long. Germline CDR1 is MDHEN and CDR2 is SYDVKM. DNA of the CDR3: TGTGCCAGCAGTTCCCCCCGAGGGGGGCGATGGACCGGGGAGCAGTACTTC. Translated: CASSSPRGGRWTGEQYF.

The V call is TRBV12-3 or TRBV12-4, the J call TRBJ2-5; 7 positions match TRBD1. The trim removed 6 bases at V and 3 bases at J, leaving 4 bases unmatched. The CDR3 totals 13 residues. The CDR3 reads CASSTTGEETQYF. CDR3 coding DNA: TGTGCCAGCAGCACTACAGGGGAAGAGACCCAGTACTTC.

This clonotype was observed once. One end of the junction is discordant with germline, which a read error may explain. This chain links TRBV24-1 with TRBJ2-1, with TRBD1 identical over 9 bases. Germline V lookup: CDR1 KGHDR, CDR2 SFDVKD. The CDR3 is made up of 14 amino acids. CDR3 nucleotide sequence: TGTGCCACCAGGGGGGACAGGGATTACAATGAGCAGTGCTTC. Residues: CATRGDRDYNEQCF.

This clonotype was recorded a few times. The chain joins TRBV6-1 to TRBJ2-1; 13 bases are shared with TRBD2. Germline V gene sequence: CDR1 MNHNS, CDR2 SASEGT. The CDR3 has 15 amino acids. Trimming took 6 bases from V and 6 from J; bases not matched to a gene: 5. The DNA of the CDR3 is TGTGCCAGCAGAAGGACTAGCGGGAGTGTCAATGAGCAGTTCTTC. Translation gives CASRRTSGSVNEQFF.

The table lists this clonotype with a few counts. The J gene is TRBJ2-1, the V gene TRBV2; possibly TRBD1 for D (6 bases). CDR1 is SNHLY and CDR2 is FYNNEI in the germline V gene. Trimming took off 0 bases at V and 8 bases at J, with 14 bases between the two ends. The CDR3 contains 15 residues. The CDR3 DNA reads TGTGCCAGCAGTGAAGCGGGGGCTGAGGGGGATGAGCAGTTCTTC. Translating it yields CASSEAGAEGDEQFF.

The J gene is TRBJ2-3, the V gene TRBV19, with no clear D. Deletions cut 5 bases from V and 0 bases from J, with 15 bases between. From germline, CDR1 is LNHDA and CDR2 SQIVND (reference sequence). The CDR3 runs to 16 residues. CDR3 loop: CASSPLFDSSTDTQYF. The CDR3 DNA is TGTGCCAGTAGTCCCTTATTTGACTCCAGCACAGATACGCAGTATTTT.

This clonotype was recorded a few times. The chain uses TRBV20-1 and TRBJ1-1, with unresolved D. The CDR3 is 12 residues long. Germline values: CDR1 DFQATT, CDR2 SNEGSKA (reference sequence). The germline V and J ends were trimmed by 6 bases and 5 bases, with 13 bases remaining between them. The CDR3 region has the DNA TGCAGTGCAGCCCGAGGAGGGACTGAAGCTTTCTTT. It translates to CSAARGGTEAFF.

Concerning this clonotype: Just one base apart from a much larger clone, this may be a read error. In DNA, the CDR3 is TGTGCCAGCAGCTCCAGGGGGAGGTCCGTCTACGAGCAGTACTTC. Translation gives CASSSRGRSVYEQYF. This chain uses TRBV7-2 with TRBJ2-7; D possibly corresponds to TRBD1 (7 bases). This CDR3 spans 15 amino acids. Germline V gene lookup returns CDR1 SGHTA and CDR2 FQGNSA. Trimming stripped 4 bases from V and 3 bases from J, with 16 bases between.

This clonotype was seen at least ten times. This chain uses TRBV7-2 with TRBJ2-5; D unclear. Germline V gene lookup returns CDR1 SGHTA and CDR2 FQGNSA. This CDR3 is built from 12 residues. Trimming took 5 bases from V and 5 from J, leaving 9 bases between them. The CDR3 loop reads CASSPTSETQYF. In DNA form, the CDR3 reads TGTGCCAGCAGCCCTACCTCCGAGACCCAGTACTTC.

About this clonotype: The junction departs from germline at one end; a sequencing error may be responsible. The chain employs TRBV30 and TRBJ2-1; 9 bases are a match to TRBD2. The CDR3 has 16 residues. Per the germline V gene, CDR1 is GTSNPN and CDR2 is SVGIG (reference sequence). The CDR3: CAWSRGLQLAGGEPFF. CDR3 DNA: TGTGCCTGGAGTAGAGGTTTACAACTAGCGGGTGGGGAGCCGTTCTTC.

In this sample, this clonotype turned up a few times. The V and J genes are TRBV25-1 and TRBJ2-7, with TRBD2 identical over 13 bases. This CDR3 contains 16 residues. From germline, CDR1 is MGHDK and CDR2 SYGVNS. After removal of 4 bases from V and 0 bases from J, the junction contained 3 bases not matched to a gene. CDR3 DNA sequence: TGTGCCAGCAGTGCTGGACTAGCGGGAGTCTCCTACGAGCAGTACTTC. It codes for CASSAGLAGVSYEQYF.

Written as DNA, the CDR3 is TGTGCCAGCAGCCCATCCGGGACTAGCGGGAGTGATGAGCAGTTCTTC. Translated, it gives CASSPSGTSGSDEQFF. This chain uses TRBV4-2 with TRBJ2-1; 14 bases fit TRBD2. CDR3 size: 16 residues. J was trimmed by 8 bases and V by 4 bases; bases with no gene match: 7. In germline, CDR1 is LGHNA, CDR2 YNFKEQ.

CDR3 in amino acids: CASSKLSNQPQHF. In DNA, the CDR3 is TGTGCCAGCAGTAAACTTAGCAATCAGCCCCAGCATTTT. The chain links TRBV28 to TRBJ1-5, with D hard to call. The V end was cut by 5 bases, the J end by 0 bases, with 5 bases between. The germline gives CDR1 MDHEN, CDR2 SYDVKM. This CDR3 contains 13 residues. Complete variable domain (other parts from reference TRBV28 and TRBJ1-5): DVKVTQSSRYLVKRTGEKVFLECVQDMDHENMFWYRQDPGLGLRLIYFSYDVKMKEKGDIPEGYSVSREKKERFSLILESASTNQTSMYLCASSKLSNQPQHFGDGTRLSIL.

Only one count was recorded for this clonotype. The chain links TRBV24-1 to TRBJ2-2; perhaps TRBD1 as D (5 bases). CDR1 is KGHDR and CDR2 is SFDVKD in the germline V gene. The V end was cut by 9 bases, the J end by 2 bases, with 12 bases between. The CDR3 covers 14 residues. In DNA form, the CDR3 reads TGTGCCACCCAAGGGGCTGTTAACACCGGGGAGCTGTTTTTT. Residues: CATQGAVNTGELFF.

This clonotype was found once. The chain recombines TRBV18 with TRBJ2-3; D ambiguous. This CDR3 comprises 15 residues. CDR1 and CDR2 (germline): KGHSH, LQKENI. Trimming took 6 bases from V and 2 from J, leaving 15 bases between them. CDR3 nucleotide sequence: TGTGCCAGCTCCAACAAACCGGGCTTCACAGATACGCAGTATTTT. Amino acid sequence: CASSNKPGFTDTQYF.

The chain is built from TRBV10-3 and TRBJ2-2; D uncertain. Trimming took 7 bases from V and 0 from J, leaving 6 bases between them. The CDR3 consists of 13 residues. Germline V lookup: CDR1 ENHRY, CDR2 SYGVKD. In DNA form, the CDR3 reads TGTGCCATCAATCACCCGAACACCGGGGAGCTGTTTTTT. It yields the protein CAINHPNTGELFF.

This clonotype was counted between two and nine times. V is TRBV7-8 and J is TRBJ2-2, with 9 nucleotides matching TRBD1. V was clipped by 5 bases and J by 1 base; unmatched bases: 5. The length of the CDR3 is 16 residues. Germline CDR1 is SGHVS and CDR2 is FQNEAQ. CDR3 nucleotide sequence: TGTGCCAGCAGCCCCAGGGGACAGGGGAACACCGGGGAGCTGTTTTTT. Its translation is CASSPRGQGNTGELFF.

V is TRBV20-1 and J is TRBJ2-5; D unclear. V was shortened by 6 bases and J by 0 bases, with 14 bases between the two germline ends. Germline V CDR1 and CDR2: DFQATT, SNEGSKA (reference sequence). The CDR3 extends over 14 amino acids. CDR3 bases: TGCAGTGCCCTGCGATCTGGGTACCAAGAGACCCAGTACTTC. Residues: CSALRSGYQETQYF.

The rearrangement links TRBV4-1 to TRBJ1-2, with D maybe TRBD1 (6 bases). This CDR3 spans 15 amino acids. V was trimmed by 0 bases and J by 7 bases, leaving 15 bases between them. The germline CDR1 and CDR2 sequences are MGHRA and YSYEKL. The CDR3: CASSQDMAQGAGYTF. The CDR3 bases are TGCGCCAGCAGCCAAGACATGGCACAGGGTGCTGGCTACACCTTC.

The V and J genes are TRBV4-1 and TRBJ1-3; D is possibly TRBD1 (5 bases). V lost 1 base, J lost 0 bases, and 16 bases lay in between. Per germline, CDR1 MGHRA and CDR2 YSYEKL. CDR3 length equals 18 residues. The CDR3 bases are TGCGCCAGCAGCCAAGGGATAGTTGGGGGTACCTCTGGAAACACCATATATTTT. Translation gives CASSQGIVGGTSGNTIYF.

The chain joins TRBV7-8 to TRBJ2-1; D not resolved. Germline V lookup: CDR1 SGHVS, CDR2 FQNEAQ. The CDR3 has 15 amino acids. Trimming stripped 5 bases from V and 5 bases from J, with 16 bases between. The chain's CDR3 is CASSPRRNKNNEQFF. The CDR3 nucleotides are TGTGCCAGCAGCCCCCGACGGAACAAGAACAATGAGCAGTTCTTC. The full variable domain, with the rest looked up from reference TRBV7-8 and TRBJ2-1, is GAGVSQSPRYKVAKRGQDVALRCDPISGHVSLFWYQQALGQGPEFLTYFQNEAQLDKSGLPSDRFFAERPEGSVSTLKIQRTQQEDSAVYLCASSPRRNKNNEQFFGPGTRLTVL.

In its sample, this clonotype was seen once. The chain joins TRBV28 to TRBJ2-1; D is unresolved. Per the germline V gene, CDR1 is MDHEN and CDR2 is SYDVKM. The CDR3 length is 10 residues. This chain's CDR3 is CVVGYNEQFF. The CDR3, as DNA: TGTGTAGTGGGATACAATGAGCAGTTCTTC.

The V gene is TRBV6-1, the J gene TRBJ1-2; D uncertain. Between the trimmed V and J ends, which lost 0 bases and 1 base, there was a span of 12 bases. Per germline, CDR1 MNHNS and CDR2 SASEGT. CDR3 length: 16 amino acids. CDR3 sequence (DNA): TGTGCCAGCAGTGAAGCGGAGGAAGACTTTAACTATGGCTACACCTTC. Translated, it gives CASSEAEEDFNYGYTF.

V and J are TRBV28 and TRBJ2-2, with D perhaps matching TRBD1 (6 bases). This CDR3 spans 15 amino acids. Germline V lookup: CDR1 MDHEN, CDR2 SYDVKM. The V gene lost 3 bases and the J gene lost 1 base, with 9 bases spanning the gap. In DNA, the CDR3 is TGTGCCAGCAGTTTCTCGGGACAGAACACCGGGGAGCTGTTTTTT. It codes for CASSFSGQNTGELFF.